This T cell receptor (beta chain) was identified during a study of monozygotic twins with inflammatory bowel disease. TCRdb processed the 5' RACE reads again and assigns one entry to each CDR3 protein, with no DNA. The table counts approximately 200,000 distinct CDR3 sequences; less than 9% lies in the top ten. Notes on this clonotype: The target antigen is unknown.

This CDR3 spans 16 amino acids. Germline V gene lookup returns CDR1 MNHEY and CDR2 SVGEGT. Overall study results and limits: Clonotypes shared with others were fewer in IBD patients than in healthy twins, especially with disease activity. Whereas healthy co-twins had higher TCRbeta diversity (inverse Simpson), IBD patients had lower diversity. Heterogeneous immunosuppressive treatment regimens may have introduced variability into patient repertoires.

The TCR sequence derives from a human donor with ulcerative colitis or Crohn's disease, or a healthy co-twin of an affected twin (not recorded which). The chain couples TRBV6-2 or TRBV6-3 to TRBJ2-7. Sequenced: blood. The CDR3 spells CATLESKFLGSYEQYF.